The T cell receptor (beta chain) under discussion was sequenced for a study of post-analysis software for immune sequencing data (dated by TCRdb to the mid-2010s). Study-wide context: Relapsing-remitting, secondary progressive and progressive-relapsing multiple sclerosis were recorded as disease courses, and subtype annotation was lacking for some patients. The patient repertoires were set against 10 or so previously published healthy control repertoires from donors whose ages ranged from roughly 6 to 27 years. A subset of samples was prepared in parallel using single-end sample barcoding, then pooled and co-amplified after Illumina adapter ligation. The research as a whole found: The control group was slightly older than the multiple sclerosis patient group. Normalized Chao1 diversity was significantly lower in multiple sclerosis patients than controls, suggesting substantial peripheral T-cell clonal expansion. Significantly higher frequencies in patients than in controls were found for a handful of TRBV segments, including TRBV5-6, TRBV5-1 and TRBV20-1. Direct clustering with F measure revealed strong co-clustering of samples prepared in the same batch, which led to a batch-effect correction.

TCR beta repertoires were profiled from peripheral blood of approximately 13 young patients with multiple sclerosis to demonstrate the VDJtools post-analysis software. Multiple sclerosis patients were children and adolescents aged about 6 to 15 years. This clonotype appeared a few times. The antigen it binds to is not known. One base away there is no much larger clone; base qualities are not given. The library was obtained by PCR. Sequencing instrument: Illumina HiSeq 2500. Unique molecular identifiers were incorporated into TCR beta cDNA libraries to reduce PCR and sequencing biases. About 500,000 cDNA molecules were obtained for every 1 to 10 million input T cells, so each molecule roughly corresponded to one T cell. The patient libraries were prepared and sequenced with the same protocol used for the earlier healthy control dataset. Samples belonging to the same batch were prepared together, multiplexed and sequenced on a shared HiSeq lane. The source study handled its data this way. Raw barcoded reads were processed with MIGEC, discarding single-read molecular identifier groups before consensus assembly and CDR3 extraction. Clonotype tables were post-analysed with VDJtools, and diversity was normalized by down-sampling all datasets to the smallest sample size. Repertoire overlap clustering matched CDR3 amino acid but not nucleotide sequences to correct batch-related cross-sample contamination. TCRdb took the public reads, trimmed them with fastp at Q25, ran MiXCR for clone calling and kept in-frame beta chains. Rows merge per CDR3 protein into single entries with the most common DNA and genes. These V and J calls rely on TCRdb rather than the paper's analysis. The sample profile shows about 540,000 distinct CDR3 sequences; less than 40% of them were found once. The leading ten clones occupy 4.5% to 7.5% of the sample.

There are 14 amino acids in the CDR3, from cysteine to phenylalanine inclusive. The CDR3 DNA has 42 bases and is translated from base 1. CDR1 and CDR2 are read off the germline V gene as MNHEY and SVGAGI. Clipping removes 4 bases from V and 3 bases from J, with 4 as the unmatched junction base count. The V and J segments used are TRBV6-5 and TRBJ2-7; 9 junctional bases match TRBD2. Sequencing was carried out using blood. This clonotype was sampled from a girl under 18 with multiple sclerosis. CDR3 protein: CASSSLRGGYEQYF. The nucleotide sequence reads as follows: TGTGCCAGCAGTTCCCTGCGGGGGGGCTACGAGCAGTACTTC.